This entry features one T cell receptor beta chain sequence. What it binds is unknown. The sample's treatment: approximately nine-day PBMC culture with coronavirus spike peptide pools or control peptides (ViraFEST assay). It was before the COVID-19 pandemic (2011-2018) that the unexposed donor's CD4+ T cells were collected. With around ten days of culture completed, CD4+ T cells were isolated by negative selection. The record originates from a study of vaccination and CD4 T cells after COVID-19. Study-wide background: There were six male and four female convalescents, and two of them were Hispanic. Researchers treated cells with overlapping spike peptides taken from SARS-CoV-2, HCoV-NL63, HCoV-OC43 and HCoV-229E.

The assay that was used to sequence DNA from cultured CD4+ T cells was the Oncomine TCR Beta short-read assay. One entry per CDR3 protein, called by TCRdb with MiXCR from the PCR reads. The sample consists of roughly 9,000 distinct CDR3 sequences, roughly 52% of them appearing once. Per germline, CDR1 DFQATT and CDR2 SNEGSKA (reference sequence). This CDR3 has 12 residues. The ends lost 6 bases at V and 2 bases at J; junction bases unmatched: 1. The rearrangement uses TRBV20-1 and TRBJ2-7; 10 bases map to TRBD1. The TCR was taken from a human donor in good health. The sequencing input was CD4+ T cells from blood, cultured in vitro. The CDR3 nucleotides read TGCAGTGCCGGACAGGGGGCCTACGAGCAGTACTTC. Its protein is CSAGQGAYEQYF.